This passage covers 5 T cell receptor beta chains from one sample sequenced in a study of T cell responses to AZD1222 COVID-19 vaccine. The method was immunoSEQ multiplex PCR; TCRdb's version includes in-frame clones alone and lacks a portion of them. This sample yields fewer than 150,000 clones, of which about 86% are seen a single time; roughly a sixth belongs to the top ten. The sample here was peripheral blood, taken 28 days after the second AZD1222 dose. The source is an adult who received the AZD1222 COVID-19 vaccine.

This CDR3 reads CATSLRLAGTYGYTF. CDR3 in DNA: TGTGCCACCAGCCTGAGGTTGGCAGGGACGTATGGCTACACCTTC. The chain has TRBV15 and TRBJ1-2, with a weak D call TRBD1 (5 bases). This CDR3 has 15 residues. CDR1 and CDR2 (germline): LNHNV, YYDKDF (reference sequence). With 5 bases removed from V and 5 bases from J, the gap between germline ends came to 18 bases.

This chain connects TRBV7-9 to TRBJ1-4; D unresolved. Germline V gives CDR1 SEHNR, CDR2 FQNEAQ (reference sequence). Trimming stripped 3 bases from V and 5 bases from J, with 16 bases between. This CDR3 comprises 16 residues. The CDR3 bases are TGTGCCAGCAGCTTTTTATTCCGGACGGACAATGAAAAACTGTTTTTT. Protein product: CASSFLFRTDNEKLFF. The whole variable domain, filled in from reference TRBV7-9 and TRBJ1-4, reads DTGVSQNPRHKITKRGQNVTFRCDPISEHNRLYWYRQTLGQGPEFLTYFQNEAQLEKSRLLSDRFSAERPKGSFSTLEIQRTEQGDSAMYLCASSFLFRTDNEKLFFGSGTQLSVL.

The CDR3 spells CASSPGGAFTDTQYF. In DNA, the CDR3 is TGTGCCAGCAGTCCCGGGGGCGCGTTCACAGATACGCAGTATTTT. V usage is TRBV28 and J usage is TRBJ2-3, with D tentatively TRBD1 or TRBD2 (6 bases each). V gave up 5 bases and J gave up 2 bases, with 14 bases separating them. The CDR3 is made up of 15 amino acids. Per the germline V gene, CDR1 is MDHEN and CDR2 is SYDVKM. The full variable domain, completed using reference TRBV28 and TRBJ2-3, is DVKVTQSSRYLVKRTGEKVFLECVQDMDHENMFWYRQDPGLGLRLIYFSYDVKMKEKGDIPEGYSVSREKKERFSLILESASTNQTSMYLCASSPGGAFTDTQYFGPGTRLTVL.

J is TRBJ1-6 and V is TRBV2, with 7 bases lining up with TRBD1. CDR3 size: 20 residues. Trimming took 6 bases from V and 6 from J; bases not matched to a gene: 23. Per germline, CDR1 SNHLY and CDR2 FYNNEI. CDR3 residues: CASRGPKDRRIPPLNSPLHF. Written as DNA, the CDR3 is TGTGCCAGCAGGGGGCCCAAGGACAGGAGGATTCCCCCCCTTAATTCACCCCTCCACTTT.

This chain uses TRBV15 with TRBJ1-5, with 9 bases identical to TRBD1. This CDR3 spans 13 amino acids. V dropped 5 bases and J dropped 7; count of bases not matched to a gene: 3. Germline V gene data show CDR1 as LNHNV and CDR2 as YYDKDF (reference sequence). The CDR3 coding sequence is TGTGCCACCAGCGGACAGGGGAGGCAGCCCCAGCATTTT. It yields the protein CATSGQGRQPQHF.